Listed below are T cell receptor beta chains from one sample, sequenced in a study of blood T cell repertoires in COVID-19. TCRdb's copy holds only in-frame clones and misses some; the assay was immunoSEQ multiplex PCR. Among 350,000 to 400,000 clones listed, about nine tenths were seen once. What was sequenced was PBMCs or T cells enriched from blood (not recorded which). The receptors shown here come from a woman between 40 and 50 years old who had been exposed to COVID-19. Each CDR3 is given with its conserved first and last residue. The size field is filled for only some rows; it gives once, few, many or a size class.

>TRBV13|TRBJ1-1|few
CASSRTASNPEAFF
>TRBV10-3|TRBJ2-5|NA
CAISDRTSGGETQYF
>TRBV5-1|TRBJ2-7|NA
CASTQAHGTGSREQYF
>TRBV5-4|TRBJ1-2|NA
CASSFVRQDGYTF
>TRBV12-3/TRBV12-4|TRBJ2-2|NA
CASNYRGDGELFF
>TRBV6-4|TRBJ2-3|NA
CASSDSPLATSTDTQYF
>TRBV27|TRBJ1-2|NA
CASSSQPTGPNYGYTF
>TRBV7-2|TRBJ2-3|NA
CASSSPMTSGSTDTQYF
>TRBV7-2|TRBJ1-2|NA
CASSLATDNYGYTF
>TRBV5-4|TRBJ1-6|once
CASSSRDSPLHF
>TRBV6-5|TRBJ2-3|NA
CASSYSQGREVSYF
>TRBV2|TRBJ1-1|NA
CASSNQGAEAFF
>TRBV7-2|TRBJ2-3|NA
CASSLSFSRREIRDTQYF
>TRBV6-5|TRBJ1-3|NA
CATGQDSSGNTIYF
>TRBV19|TRBJ2-2|few
CASVKGGRKGELFF
>TRBV7-3|TRBJ2-2|NA
CASSLTEGRTGELFF
>TRBV29-1|TRBJ2-1|NA
CSVDTDRGYYNEQFF
>TRBV7-8|TRBJ2-2|NA
CASSLAVGRGTNTGELFF
>TRBV3-1/TRBV3-2|TRBJ1-2|NA
CASWDYKSRSGYTF
>TRBV2|TRBJ2-5|NA
CASTRVAGISETQYF
>TRBV6-1|TRBJ2-7|NA
CASSEAGLYEQYF
>TRBV15|TRBJ1-2|NA
CATSGPGTGLGDGYTF
>TRBV30|TRBJ1-1|NA
CAWSKDRGRWGTEAFF
>TRBV30|TRBJ1-2|NA
CAWSVLQGYGYTF
>TRBV5-1|TRBJ1-4|once
CASSVTGNEKLFF
>TRBV5-1|TRBJ2-1|NA
CASHNPSGRAGNEQFF
>TRBV7-9|TRBJ2-7|few
CASSTGTGNYEQYF
>TRBV5-4|TRBJ2-1|NA
CASSPGDLLYNEQFF
>TRBV23-1|TRBJ2-7|NA
CASGDQSGTGGEYEQYF
>TRBV14|TRBJ2-5|NA
CASSRLAGLQETQYF
>TRBV18|TRBJ1-5|NA
CASSPRAGGLDQPQHF
>TRBV5-1|TRBJ1-1|NA
CASSRRPGAFTEAFF
>TRBV18|TRBJ1-6|NA
CASSLQDSPLHF
>TRBV7-8|TRBJ1-1|NA
CASSLVGQHLAGEAFF
>TRBV12-3/TRBV12-4|TRBJ2-1|NA
CASSLGQANEQFF
>TRBV29-1|TRBJ2-1|NA
CSVELRFGASSYNEQFF
>TRBV19|TRBJ2-7|NA
CASSPRGTGGYEQYF